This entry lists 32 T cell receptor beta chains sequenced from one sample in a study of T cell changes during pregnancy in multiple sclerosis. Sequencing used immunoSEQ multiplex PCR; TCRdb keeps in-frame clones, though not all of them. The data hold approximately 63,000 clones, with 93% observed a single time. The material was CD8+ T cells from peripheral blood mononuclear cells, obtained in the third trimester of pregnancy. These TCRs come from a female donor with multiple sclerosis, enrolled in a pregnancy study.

The CDR3 is CSVGLGTRTYEQYF. DNA for the CDR3: TGCAGCGTTGGACTAGGGACTAGGACCTACGAGCAGTACTTC. V and J are TRBV29-1 and TRBJ2-7, with 8 bases fitting TRBD2. This CDR3 comprises 14 residues. Germline V gene sequence: CDR1 SQVTM, CDR2 ANQGSEA. The junction had 7 bases not matched to a gene; V was cut back by 4 bases and J by 2 bases.

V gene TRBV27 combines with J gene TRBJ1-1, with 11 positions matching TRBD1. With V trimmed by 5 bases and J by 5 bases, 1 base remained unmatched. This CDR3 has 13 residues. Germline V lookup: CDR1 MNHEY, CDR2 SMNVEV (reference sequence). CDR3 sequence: CASSGQGATEAFF. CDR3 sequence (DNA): TGTGCCAGCAGTGGACAGGGGGCGACTGAAGCTTTCTTT.

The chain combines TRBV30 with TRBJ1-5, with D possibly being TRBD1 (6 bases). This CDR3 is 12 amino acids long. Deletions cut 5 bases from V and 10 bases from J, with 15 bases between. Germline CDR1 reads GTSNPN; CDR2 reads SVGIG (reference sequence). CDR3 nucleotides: TGTGCCTGGTCTCCACAGGGTAAACCCCAGCATTTT. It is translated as CAWSPQGKPQHF.

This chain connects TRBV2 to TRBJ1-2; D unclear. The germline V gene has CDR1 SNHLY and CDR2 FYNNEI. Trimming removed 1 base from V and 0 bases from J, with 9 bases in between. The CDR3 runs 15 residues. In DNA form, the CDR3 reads TGTGCCAGCAGTGAAGAAAACGTAGCTAACTATGGCTACACCTTC. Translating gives CASSEENVANYGYTF.

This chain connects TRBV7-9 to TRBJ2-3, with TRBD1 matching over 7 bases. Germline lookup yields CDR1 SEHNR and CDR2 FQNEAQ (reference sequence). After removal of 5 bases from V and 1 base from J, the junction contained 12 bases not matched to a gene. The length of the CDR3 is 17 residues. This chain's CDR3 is CASSLETTDRGTDTQYF. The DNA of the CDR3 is TGTGCCAGCAGCCTCGAAACGACTGACAGGGGCACAGATACGCAGTATTTT.

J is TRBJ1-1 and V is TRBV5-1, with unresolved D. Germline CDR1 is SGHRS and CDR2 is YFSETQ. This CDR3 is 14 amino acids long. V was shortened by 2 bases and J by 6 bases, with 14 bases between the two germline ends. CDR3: CASSLLVFGAEAFF. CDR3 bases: TGCGCCAGCAGCTTATTAGTTTTTGGAGCTGAAGCTTTCTTT.

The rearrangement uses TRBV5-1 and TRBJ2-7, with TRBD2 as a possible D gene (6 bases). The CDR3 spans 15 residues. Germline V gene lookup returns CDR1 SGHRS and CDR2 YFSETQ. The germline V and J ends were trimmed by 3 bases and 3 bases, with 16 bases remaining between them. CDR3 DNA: TGCGCCAGCAGCTGGGCCGGAGGGCCAATCTACGAGCAGTACTTC. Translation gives CASSWAGGPIYEQYF.

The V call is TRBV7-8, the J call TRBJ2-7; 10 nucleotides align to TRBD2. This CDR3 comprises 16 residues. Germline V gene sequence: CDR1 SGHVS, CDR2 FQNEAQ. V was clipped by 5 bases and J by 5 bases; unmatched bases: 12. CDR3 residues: CASSATYLAGVDEQYF. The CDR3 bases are TGTGCCAGCAGCGCAACCTACCTAGCGGGAGTCGACGAGCAGTACTTC.

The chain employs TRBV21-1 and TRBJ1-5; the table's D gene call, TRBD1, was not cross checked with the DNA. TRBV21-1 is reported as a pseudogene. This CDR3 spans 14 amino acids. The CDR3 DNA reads TGTGCCAGCGGATGGGACAGGCCGCGCCAGCCCCAGCATTTT. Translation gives CASGWDRPRQPQHF.

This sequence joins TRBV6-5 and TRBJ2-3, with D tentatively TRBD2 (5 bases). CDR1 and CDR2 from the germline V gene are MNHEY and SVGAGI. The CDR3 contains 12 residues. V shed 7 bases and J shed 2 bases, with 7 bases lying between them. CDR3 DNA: TGTGCCAGCACGGGGAACACAGATACGCAGTATTTT. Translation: CASTGNTDTQYF.

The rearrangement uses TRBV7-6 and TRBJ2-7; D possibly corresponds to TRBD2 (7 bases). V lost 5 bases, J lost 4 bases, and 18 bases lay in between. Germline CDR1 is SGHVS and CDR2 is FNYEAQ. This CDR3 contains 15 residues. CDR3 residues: CASSAGRGQGYEQYF. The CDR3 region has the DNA TGTGCCAGCAGCGCCGGGCGGGGGCAGGGATACGAGCAGTACTTC.

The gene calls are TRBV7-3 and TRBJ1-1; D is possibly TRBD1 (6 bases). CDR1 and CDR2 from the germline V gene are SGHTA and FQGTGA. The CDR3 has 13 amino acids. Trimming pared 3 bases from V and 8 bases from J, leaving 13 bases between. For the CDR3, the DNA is TGTGCCAGCAGCTTTGGGTCAGGGGACGAAGCTTTCTTT. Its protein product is CASSFGSGDEAFF.

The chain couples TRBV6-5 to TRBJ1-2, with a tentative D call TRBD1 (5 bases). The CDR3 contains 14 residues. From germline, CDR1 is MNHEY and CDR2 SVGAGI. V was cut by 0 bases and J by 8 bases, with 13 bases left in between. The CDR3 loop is CASSYSGRAAGYTF. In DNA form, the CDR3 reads TGTGCCAGCAGTTACTCGGGCAGGGCGGCGGGCTACACCTTC.

The CDR3 bases are TGTGCCAGCAGCCTTAACTACGAGCAGTACTTC. This encodes CASSLNYEQYF. This chain connects TRBV7-2 to TRBJ2-7; D call uncertain. Germline-derived CDR1 and CDR2 are SGHTA and FQGNSA. This CDR3 region has 11 residues. V shed 5 bases and J shed 3 bases, with 5 bases lying between them.

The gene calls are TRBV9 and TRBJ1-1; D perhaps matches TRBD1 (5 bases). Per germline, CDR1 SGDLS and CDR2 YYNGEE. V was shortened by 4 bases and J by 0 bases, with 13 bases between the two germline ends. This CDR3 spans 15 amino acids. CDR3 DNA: TGTGCCAGCAGCCCGGGGGGGACTATGAACACTGAAGCTTTCTTT. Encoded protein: CASSPGGTMNTEAFF.

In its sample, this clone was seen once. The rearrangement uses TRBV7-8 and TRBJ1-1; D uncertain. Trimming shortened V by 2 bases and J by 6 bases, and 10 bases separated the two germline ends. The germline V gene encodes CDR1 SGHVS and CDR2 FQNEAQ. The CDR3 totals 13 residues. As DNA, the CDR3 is TGTGCCAGCAGCTTACAGCCAGGCGCTGAAGCTTTCTTT. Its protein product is CASSLQPGAEAFF.

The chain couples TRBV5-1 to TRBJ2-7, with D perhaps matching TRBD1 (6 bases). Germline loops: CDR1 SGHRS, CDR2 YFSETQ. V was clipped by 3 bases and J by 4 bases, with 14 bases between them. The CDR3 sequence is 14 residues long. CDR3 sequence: CASSSEGESYEQYF. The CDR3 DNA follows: TGCGCCAGCAGCTCTGAGGGGGAGTCGTACGAGCAGTACTTC.

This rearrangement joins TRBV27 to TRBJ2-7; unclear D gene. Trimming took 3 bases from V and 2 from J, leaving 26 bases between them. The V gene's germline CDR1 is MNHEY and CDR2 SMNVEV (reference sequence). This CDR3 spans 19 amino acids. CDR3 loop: CASSFVAMLRPDSTYEQYF. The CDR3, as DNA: TGTGCCAGCAGTTTTGTGGCAATGCTCCGACCTGACTCCACCTACGAGCAGTACTTC.

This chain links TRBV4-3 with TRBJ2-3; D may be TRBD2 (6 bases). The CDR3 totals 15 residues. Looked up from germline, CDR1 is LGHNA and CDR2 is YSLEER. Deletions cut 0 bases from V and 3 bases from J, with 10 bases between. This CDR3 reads CASSQDLGGTDTQYF. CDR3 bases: TGCGCCAGCAGCCAAGATCTCGGGGGTACAGATACGCAGTATTTT.

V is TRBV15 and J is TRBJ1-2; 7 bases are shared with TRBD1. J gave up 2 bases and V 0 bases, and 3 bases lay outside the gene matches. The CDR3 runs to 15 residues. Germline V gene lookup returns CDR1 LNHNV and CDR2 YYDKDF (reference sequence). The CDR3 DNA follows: TGTGCCACCAGCAGAGATCCAGGGGGGAACTATGGCTACACCTTC. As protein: CATSRDPGGNYGYTF. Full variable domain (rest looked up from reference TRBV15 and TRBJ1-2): DAMVIQNPRYQVTQFGKPVTLSCSQTLNHNVMYWYQQKSSQAPKLLFHYYDKDFNNEADTPDNFQSRRPNTSFCFLDIRSPGLGDTAMYLCATSRDPGGNYGYTFGSGTRLTVV.

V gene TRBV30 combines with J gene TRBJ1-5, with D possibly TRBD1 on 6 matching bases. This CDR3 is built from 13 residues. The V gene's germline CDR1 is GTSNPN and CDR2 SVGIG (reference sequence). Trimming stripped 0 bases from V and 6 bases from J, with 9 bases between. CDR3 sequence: CAWSVGGGQPQHF. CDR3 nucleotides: TGTGCCTGGAGTGTAGGGGGGGGTCAGCCCCAGCATTTT.

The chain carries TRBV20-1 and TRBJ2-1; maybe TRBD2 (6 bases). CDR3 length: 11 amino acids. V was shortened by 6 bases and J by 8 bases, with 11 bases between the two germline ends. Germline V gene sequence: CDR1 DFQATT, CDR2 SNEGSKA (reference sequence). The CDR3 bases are TGCAGTGCCACGGGGGACTATGAGCAGTTCTTC. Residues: CSATGDYEQFF.

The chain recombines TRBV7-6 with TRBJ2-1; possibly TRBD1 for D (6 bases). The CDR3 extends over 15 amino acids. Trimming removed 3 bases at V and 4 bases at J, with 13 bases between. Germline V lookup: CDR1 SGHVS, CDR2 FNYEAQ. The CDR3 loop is CASSLGAGSYNEQFF. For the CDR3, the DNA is TGTGCCAGCAGCTTGGGGGCGGGTTCGTACAATGAGCAGTTCTTC.

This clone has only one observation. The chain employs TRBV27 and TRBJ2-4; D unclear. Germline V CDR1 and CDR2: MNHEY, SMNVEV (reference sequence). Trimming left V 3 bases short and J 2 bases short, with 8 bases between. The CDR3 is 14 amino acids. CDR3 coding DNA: TGTGCCAGCAGTTTTTCCGTGTCCAAAAACATTCAGTACTTC. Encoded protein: CASSFSVSKNIQYF.

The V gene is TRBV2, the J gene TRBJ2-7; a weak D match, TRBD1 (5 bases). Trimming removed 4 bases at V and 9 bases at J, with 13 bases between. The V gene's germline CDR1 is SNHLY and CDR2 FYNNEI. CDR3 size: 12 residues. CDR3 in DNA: TGTGCCAGCAGTGGGGTTGCACAGGTGCAGTACTTC. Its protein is CASSGVAQVQYF.

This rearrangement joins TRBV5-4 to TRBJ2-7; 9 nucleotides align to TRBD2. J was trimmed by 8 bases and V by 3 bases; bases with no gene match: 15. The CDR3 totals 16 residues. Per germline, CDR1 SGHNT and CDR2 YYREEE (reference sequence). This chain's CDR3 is CASSWTEREESVKQYF. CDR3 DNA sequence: TGTGCCAGCAGCTGGACCGAGCGGGAGGAATCGGTCAAGCAGTACTTC.

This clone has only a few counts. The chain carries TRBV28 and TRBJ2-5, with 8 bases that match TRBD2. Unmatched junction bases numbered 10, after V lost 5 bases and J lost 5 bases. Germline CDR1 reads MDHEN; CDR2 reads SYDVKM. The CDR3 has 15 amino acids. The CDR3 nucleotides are TGTGCCAGCAGTCCACCCGGGGGGGGCGGGGAGACCCAGTACTTC. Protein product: CASSPPGGGGETQYF.

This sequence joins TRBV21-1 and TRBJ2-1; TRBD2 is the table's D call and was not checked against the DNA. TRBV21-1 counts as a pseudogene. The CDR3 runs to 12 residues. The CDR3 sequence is CASSKKRDEQFF. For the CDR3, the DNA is TGTGCCAGCAGCAAAAAGAGGGATGAGCAGTTCTTC.

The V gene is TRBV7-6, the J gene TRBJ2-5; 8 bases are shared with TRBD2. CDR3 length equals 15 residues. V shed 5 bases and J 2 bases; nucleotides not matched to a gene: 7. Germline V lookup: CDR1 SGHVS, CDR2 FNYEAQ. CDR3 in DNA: TGTGCCAGCAGCAGACTAGCGACATCTCAAGAGACCCAGTACTTC. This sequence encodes CASSRLATSQETQYF.

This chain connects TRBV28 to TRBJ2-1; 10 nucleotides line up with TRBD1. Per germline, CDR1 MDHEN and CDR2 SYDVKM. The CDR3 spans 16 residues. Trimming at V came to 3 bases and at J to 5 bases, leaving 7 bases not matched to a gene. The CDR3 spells CASSFVLGQGNNEQFF. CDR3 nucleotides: TGTGCCAGCAGTTTTGTTTTGGGACAGGGGAACAATGAGCAGTTCTTC.

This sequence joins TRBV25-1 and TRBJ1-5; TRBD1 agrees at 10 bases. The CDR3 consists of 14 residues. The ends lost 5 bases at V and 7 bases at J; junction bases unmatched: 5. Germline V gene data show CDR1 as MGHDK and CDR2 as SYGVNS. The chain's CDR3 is CASSFGTGEQPQHF. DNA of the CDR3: TGTGCCAGCAGTTTCGGGACAGGGGAACAGCCCCAGCATTTT.

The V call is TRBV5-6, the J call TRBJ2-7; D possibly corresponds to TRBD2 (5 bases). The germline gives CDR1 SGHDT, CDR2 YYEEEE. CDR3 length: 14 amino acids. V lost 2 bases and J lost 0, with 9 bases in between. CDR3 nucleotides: TGTGCCAGCAGCTTAGGACTTAGCTCCTACGAGCAGTACTTC. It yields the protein CASSLGLSSYEQYF.